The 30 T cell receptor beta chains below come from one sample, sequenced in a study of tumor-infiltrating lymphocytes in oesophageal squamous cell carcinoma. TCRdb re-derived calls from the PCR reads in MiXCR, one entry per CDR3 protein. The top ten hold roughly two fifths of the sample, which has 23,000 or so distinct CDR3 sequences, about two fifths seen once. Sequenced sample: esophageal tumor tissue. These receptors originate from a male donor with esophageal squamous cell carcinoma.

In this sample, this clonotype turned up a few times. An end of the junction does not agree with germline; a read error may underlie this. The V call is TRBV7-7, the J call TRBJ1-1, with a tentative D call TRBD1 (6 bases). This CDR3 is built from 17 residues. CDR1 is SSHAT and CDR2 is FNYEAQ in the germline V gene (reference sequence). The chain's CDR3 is CASSLADRDKANTEAFF. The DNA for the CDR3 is TGTGCTAGCAGCTTAGCGGATCGGGACAAGGCGAACACTGAAGCTTTCTTT.

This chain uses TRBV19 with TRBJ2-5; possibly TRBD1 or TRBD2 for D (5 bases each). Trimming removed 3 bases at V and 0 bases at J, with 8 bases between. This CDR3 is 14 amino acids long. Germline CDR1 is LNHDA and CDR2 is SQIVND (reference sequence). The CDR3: CASSIWGHQETQYF. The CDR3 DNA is TGTGCCAGTAGTATCTGGGGACACCAAGAGACCCAGTACTTC.

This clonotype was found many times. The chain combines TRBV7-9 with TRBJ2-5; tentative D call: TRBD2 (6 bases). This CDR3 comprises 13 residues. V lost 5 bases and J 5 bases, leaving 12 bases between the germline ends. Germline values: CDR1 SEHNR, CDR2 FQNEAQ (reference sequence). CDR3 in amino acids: CASSPRAGETQYF. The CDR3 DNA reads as TGTGCCAGCAGCCCGAGGGCGGGGGAGACCCAGTACTTC.

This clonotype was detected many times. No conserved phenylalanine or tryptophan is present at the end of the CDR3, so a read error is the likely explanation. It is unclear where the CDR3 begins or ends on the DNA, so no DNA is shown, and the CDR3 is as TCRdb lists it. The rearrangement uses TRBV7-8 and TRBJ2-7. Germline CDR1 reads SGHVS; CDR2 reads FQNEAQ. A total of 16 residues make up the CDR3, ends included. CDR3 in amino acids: CASSLTTSNYGYTFGS.

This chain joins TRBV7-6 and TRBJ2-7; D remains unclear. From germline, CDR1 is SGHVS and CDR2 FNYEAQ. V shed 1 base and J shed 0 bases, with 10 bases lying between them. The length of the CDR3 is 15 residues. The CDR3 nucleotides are TGTGCCAGCAGCTTAGGTATCCAGAGCTCCTACGAGCAGTACTTC. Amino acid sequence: CASSLGIQSSYEQYF. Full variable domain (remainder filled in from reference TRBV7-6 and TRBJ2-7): GAGVSQSPRYKVTKRGQDVALRCDPISGHVSLYWYRQALGQGPEFLTYFNYEAQQDKSGLPNDRFSAERPEGSISTLTIQRTEQRDSAMYRCASSLGIQSSYEQYFGPGTRLTVT.

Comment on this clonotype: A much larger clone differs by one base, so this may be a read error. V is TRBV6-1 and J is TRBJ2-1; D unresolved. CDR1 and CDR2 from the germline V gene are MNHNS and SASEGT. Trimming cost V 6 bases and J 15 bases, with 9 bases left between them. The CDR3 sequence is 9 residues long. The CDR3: CASSSTSFF. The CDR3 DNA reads TGTGCCAGCAGCTCTACTTCGTTCTTC.

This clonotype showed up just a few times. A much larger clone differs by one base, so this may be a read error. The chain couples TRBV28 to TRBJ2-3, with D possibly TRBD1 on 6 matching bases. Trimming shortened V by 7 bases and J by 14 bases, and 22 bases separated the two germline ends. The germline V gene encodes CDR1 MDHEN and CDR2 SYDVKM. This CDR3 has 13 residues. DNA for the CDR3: TGTGCCAGCACAGGGGCCAACACCGGGGAGCTGTATTTT. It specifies CASTGANTGELYF.

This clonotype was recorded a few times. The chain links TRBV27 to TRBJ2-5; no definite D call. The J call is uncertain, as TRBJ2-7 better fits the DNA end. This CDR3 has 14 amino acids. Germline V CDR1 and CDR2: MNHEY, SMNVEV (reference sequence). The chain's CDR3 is CASTSRTDSYEQYF. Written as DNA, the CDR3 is TGTGCCAGCACCTCAAGGACGGATTCCTACGAGCAGTACTTC.

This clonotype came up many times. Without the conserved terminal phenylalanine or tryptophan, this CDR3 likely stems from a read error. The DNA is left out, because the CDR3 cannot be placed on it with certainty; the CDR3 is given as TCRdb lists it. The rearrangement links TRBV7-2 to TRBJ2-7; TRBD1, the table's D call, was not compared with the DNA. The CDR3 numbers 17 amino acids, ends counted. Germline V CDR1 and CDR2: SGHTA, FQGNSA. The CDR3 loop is CASSSYRDTGYGYTFGS.

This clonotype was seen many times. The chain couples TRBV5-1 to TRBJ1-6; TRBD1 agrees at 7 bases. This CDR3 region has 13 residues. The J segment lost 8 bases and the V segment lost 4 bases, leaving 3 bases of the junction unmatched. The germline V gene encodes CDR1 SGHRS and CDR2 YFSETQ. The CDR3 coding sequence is TGCGCCAGCAGCCGGGACAGCGATTCACCCCTCCACTTT. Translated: CASSRDSDSPLHF. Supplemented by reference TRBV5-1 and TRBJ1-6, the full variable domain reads KAGVTQTPRYLIKTRGQQVTLSCSPISGHRSVSWYQQTPGQGLQFLFEYFSETQRNKGNFPGRFSGRQFSNSRSEMNVSTLELGDSALYLCASSRDSDSPLHFGNGTRLTVT.

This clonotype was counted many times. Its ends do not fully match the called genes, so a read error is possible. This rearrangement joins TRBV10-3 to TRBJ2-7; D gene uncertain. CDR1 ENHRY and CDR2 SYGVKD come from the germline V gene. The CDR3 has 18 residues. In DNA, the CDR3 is TGTGCCATCAGTGAGTCGAGTGAAGGGATAAGTACCTCCGACGAGCAGTACTTC. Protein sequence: CAISESSEGISTSDEQYF.

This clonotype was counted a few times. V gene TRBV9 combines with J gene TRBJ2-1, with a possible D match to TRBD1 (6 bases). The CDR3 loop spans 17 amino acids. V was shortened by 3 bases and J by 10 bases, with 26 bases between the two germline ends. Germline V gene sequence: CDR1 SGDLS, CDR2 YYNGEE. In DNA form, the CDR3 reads TGTGCCAGCAGCGGCCGGGACAAAGAAAGGATTACAATAGAGCAGTTCTTC. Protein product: CASSGRDKERITIEQFF.

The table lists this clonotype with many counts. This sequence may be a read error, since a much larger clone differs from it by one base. The CDR3 DNA sequence: TGTGCCAGCAGGCGGGCGCTATACAATGAGCAGTACTTC. Its protein product is CASRRALYNEQYF. This chain links TRBV7-2 with TRBJ2-5, with a weak D call TRBD2 (5 bases). The germline V gene encodes CDR1 SGHTA and CDR2 FQGNSA. This CDR3 spans 13 amino acids. V gave up 6 bases and J gave up 11 bases, with 19 bases separating them.

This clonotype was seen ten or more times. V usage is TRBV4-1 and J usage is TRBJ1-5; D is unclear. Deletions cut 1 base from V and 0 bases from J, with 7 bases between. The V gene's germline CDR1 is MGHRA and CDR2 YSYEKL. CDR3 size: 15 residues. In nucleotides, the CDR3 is TGCGCCAGCAGCCAAGTACGGGGTAGCAATCAGCCCCAGCATTTT. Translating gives CASSQVRGSNQPQHF.

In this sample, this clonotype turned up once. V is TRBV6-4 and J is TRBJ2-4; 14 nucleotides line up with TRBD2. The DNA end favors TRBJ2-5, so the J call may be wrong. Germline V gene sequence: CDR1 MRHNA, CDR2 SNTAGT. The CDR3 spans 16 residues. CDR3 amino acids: CASSDSTSGGAETQYF. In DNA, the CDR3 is TGTGCCAGCAGTGACTCGACTAGCGGGGGGGCCGAGACCCAGTACTTC.

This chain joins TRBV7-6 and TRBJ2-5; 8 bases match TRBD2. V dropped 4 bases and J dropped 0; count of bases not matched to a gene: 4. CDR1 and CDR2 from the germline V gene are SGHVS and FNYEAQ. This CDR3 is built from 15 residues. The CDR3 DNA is TGTGCCAGCAGCTCTATGACTAGCGACCAAGAGACCCAGTACTTC. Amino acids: CASSSMTSDQETQYF.

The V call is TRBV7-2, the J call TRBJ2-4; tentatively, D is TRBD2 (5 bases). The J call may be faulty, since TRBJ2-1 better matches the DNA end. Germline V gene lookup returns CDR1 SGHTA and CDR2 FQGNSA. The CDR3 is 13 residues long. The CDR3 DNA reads TGTGCCAGCAGCTTTCGGAGGCGCGATGAGCAGTTCTTC. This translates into CASSFRRRDEQFF.

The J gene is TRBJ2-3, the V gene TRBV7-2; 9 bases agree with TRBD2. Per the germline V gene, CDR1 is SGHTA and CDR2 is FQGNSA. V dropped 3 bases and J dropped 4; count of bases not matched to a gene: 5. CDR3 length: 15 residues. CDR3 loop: CASSFALAGADTQYF. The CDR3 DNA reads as TGTGCCAGCAGCTTTGCTTTAGCGGGAGCAGATACGCAGTATTTT.

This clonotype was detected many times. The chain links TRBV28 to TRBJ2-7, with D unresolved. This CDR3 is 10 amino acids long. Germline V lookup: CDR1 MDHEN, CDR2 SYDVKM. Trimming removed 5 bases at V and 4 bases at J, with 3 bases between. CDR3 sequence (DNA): TGTGCCAGCAGTCAGTACGAGCAGTACTTC. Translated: CASSQYEQYF.

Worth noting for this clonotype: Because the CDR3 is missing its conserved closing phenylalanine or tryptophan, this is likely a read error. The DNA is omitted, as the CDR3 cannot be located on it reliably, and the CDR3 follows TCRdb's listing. The CDR3 loop reads CASRGDNYGYTFGS. The V call is TRBV6-2 or TRBV6-3, the J call TRBJ2-7; the listed D gene, TRBD1, was not tested against the DNA. Germline V gene sequence: CDR1 MNHEY, CDR2 SVGEGT. The CDR3 numbers 14 amino acids, ends counted.

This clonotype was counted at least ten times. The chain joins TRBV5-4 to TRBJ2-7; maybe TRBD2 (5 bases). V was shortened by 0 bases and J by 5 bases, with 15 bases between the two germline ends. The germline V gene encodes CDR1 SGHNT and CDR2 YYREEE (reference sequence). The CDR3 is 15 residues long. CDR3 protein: CASSLDWNLRDEQYF. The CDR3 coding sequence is TGTGCCAGCAGCTTGGATTGGAACCTGAGGGACGAGCAGTACTTC.

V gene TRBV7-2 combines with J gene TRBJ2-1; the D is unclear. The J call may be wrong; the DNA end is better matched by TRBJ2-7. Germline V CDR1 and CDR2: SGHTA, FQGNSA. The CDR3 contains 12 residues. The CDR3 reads CASSLSIYEQYF. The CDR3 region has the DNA TGTGCCAGCAGCTTGTCGATATACGAGCAGTACTTC.

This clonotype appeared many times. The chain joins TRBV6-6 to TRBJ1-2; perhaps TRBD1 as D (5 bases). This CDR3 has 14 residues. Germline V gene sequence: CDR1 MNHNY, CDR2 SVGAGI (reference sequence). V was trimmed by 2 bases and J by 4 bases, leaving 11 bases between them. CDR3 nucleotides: TGTGCCAGCAGTTACCCCCAGGACACCTATGGCTACACCTTC. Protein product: CASSYPQDTYGYTF.

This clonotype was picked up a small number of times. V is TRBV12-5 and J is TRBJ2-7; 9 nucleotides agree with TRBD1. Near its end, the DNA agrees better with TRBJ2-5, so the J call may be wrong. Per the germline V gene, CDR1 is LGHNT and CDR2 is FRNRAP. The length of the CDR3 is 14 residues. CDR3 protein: CASGSDRGLETQYF. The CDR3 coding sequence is TGTGCTAGTGGTTCGGACAGGGGTTTAGAGACCCAGTACTTC.

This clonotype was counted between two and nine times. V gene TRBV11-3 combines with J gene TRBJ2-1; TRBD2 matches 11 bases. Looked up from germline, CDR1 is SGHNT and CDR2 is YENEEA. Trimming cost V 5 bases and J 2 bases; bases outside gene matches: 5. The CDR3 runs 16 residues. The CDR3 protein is CASSPYSGGAYNEQFF. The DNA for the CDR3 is TGTGCCAGCAGCCCTTATAGCGGGGGGGCCTACAATGAGCAGTTCTTC.

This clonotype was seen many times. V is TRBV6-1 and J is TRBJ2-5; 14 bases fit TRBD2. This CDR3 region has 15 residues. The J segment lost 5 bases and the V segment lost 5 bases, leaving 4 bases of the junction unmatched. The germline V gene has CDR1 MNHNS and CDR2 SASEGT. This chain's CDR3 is CASSRLAGGGETQYF. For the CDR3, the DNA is TGTGCCAGCAGTCGACTAGCGGGGGGGGGTGAGACCCAGTACTTC.

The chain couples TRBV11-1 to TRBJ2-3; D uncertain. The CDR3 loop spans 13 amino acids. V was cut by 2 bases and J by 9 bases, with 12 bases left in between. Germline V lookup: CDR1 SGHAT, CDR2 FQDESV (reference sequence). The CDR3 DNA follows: TGTGCCAGCAGCTTATCCAGTGGAGTAACGCAGTATTTT. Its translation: CASSLSSGVTQYF.

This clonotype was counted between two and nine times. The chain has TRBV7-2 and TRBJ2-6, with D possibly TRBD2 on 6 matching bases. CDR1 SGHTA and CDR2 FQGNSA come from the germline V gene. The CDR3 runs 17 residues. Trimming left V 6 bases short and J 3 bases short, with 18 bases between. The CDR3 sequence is CASRPPLTSSGANVLTF. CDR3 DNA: TGTGCCAGCAGGCCACCCCTGACTAGTAGTGGGGCCAACGTCCTGACTTTC.

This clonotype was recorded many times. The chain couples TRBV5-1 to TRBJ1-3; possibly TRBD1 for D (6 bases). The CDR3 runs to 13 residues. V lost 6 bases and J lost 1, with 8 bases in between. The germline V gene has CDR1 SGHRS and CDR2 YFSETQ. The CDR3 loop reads CASTTGSGNTIYF. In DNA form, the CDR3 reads TGCGCCAGCACTACAGGGTCTGGAAACACCATATATTTT.

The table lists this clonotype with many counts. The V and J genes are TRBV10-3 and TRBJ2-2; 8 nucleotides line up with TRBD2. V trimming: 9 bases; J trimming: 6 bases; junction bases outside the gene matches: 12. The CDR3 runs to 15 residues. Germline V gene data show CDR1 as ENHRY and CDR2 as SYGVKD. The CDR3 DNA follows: TGTGCCATAAGAGCGGGGGCAGTTGTGGCCGGGGAGCTGTTTTTT. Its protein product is CAIRAGAVVAGELFF.